The next 15 T cell receptor beta chains were all read from a single sample in a study of CD8 T cells in Susac syndrome (dated by TCRdb to the late 2010s). Libraries were constructed by the immunoSEQ multiplex PCR assay. RNA was extracted with the RNeasy kit and roughly 0.45 to 1 ug was reverse transcribed using random hexamers. Using fastp at Q25 and MiXCR, TCRdb reprocessed the public reads and kept productive beta chains. Each CDR3 protein gets just one entry, which takes the most common genes and DNA from the rows behind it. The sample has fewer than 35,000 distinct CDR3 sequences on record, 94% of them singletons. The ten top clones hold about 0.27% of the sample. The sample was CD8+ T cells from PBMCs. The receptors here all came from a human donor in good health.

This clonotype was seen just once. The chain recombines TRBV7-6 with TRBJ2-5, with 9 bases that match TRBD2. With V trimmed by 0 bases and J by 4 bases, 3 bases remained unmatched. CDR1 is SGHVS and CDR2 is FNYEAQ in the germline V gene. The length of the CDR3 is 15 residues. The CDR3 DNA reads TGTGCCAGCAGCTTAGCCCTAGCGGGGATAGAGACCCAGTACTTC. This encodes CASSLALAGIETQYF.

The J gene is TRBJ2-3, the V gene TRBV7-2; 11 nucleotides match TRBD2. Germline V gives CDR1 SGHTA, CDR2 FQGNSA. CDR3 length: 16 amino acids. Unmatched junction bases numbered 8, after V lost 5 bases and J lost 4 bases. CDR3 DNA sequence: TGTGCCAGCAGCCCCAGACTAGCGGGGCTACCAGATACGCAGTATTTT. Its translation: CASSPRLAGLPDTQYF.

The chain joins TRBV4-1 to TRBJ2-3, with TRBD2 matching over 8 bases. Germline V gene data show CDR1 as MGHRA and CDR2 as YSYEKL. J lost 3 bases, V lost 0 bases, and 5 bases had no gene match. This CDR3 is built from 16 residues. CDR3: CASSQEPGGRTDTQYF. The CDR3 nucleotides are TGCGCCAGCAGCCAAGAGCCGGGGGGGCGAACAGATACGCAGTATTTT.

The rearrangement links TRBV6-2 or TRBV6-3 to TRBJ2-5; D perhaps matches TRBD2 (5 bases). Trimming removed 2 bases at V and 3 bases at J, with 10 bases between. Germline loops: CDR1 MNHEY, CDR2 SVGEGT. The CDR3 loop spans 14 amino acids. CDR3 sequence (DNA): TGTGCCAGCAGTTACCCGGCGGGCAAAGAGACCCAGTACTTC. It encodes CASSYPAGKETQYF.

The chain combines TRBV12-3 or TRBV12-4 with TRBJ1-3, with TRBD1 as a possible D gene (6 bases). Trimming took off 3 bases at V and 2 bases at J, with 11 bases between the two ends. The CDR3 loop spans 15 amino acids. CDR3 sequence reads: CASSLAGTPGNTIYF. The CDR3 DNA reads as TGTGCCAGCAGTTTGGCCGGGACACCTGGAAACACCATATATTTT.

The CDR3 DNA reads TGCAGCGTTGAGATCTCTGGGGCCAACGTCCTGACTTTC. Its translation is CSVEISGANVLTF. V usage is TRBV29-1 and J usage is TRBJ2-6; no clear D. CDR3 length equals 13 residues. With 3 bases removed from V and 0 bases from J, the gap between germline ends came to 3 bases. The germline V gene encodes CDR1 SQVTM and CDR2 ANQGSEA.

The gene calls are TRBV19 and TRBJ1-2; D remains unclear. CDR1 and CDR2 from the germline V gene are LNHDA and SQIVND (reference sequence). The CDR3 contains 14 residues. The ends were cut back, 10 bases at V and 4 bases at J, with 19 bases in the middle. The CDR3, as DNA: TGTGCCACTGTCGCTGGCAGTCTAAGCTATGGCTACACCTTC. This translates into CATVAGSLSYGYTF.

The chain joins TRBV28 to TRBJ1-2; 9 nucleotides match TRBD1. Germline V gene lookup returns CDR1 MDHEN and CDR2 SYDVKM. CDR3 length: 14 residues. V shed 4 bases, J shed 8 bases, and the junction held 8 bases outside the gene matches. The CDR3 sequence: CASSSPGQGKGYTF. CDR3 nucleotides: TGTGCCAGCAGTTCTCCGGGACAGGGTAAAGGCTACACCTTC.

The chain employs TRBV12-3 or TRBV12-4 and TRBJ2-2; TRBD1 matches 7 bases. The junction had 0 bases not matched to a gene; V was cut back by 5 bases and J by 6 bases. This CDR3 spans 12 amino acids. CDR3 loop: CASSGTAGELFF. DNA of the CDR3: TGTGCCAGCAGTGGGACAGCCGGGGAGCTGTTTTTT.

In DNA form, the CDR3 reads TGTGCCAGCAGTGTCGGCACTGAAGCTTTCTTT. Protein product: CASSVGTEAFF. V gene TRBV12-3 or TRBV12-4 combines with J gene TRBJ1-1; D remains unclear. The V and J ends lost 5 bases and 4 bases respectively, with 5 bases between them. The CDR3 sequence is 11 residues long.

The chain joins TRBV18 to TRBJ2-1, with 12 bases matching TRBD2. V gave up 3 bases and J gave up 5 bases; unmatched junction bases: 8. This CDR3 is built from 17 residues. Germline loops: CDR1 KGHSH, CDR2 LQKENI. The CDR3 coding sequence is TGTGCCAGCTCACCCTCTCTAGCGGGGGGGACTCACAATGAGCAGTTCTTC. This gives the protein CASSPSLAGGTHNEQFF.

J is TRBJ2-5 and V is TRBV7-6; TRBD2 matches at 11 bases. The CDR3 contains 19 residues. J was trimmed by 0 bases and V by 0 bases; bases with no gene match: 9. Germline assignment: CDR1 SGHVS and CDR2 FNYEAQ. The CDR3 DNA reads as TGTGCCAGCAGCTTAGCGTTCTTGGCTAGCGGGGGGAACCAAGAGACCCAGTACTTC. This encodes CASSLAFLASGGNQETQYF.

The chain combines TRBV29-1 with TRBJ1-2; 8 nucleotides line up with TRBD1. The germline V gene encodes CDR1 SQVTM and CDR2 ANQGSEA. V dropped 3 bases and J dropped 3; count of bases not matched to a gene: 9. CDR3 length: 15 residues. The CDR3 DNA reads TGCAGCGTTGATACGCGACCAGGGGGCGACTATGGCTACACCTTC. Its protein is CSVDTRPGGDYGYTF.

The rearrangement links TRBV29-1 to TRBJ2-3; the D is unclear. Per germline, CDR1 SQVTM and CDR2 ANQGSEA. There are 14 residues in the CDR3. Trimming stripped 3 bases from V and 3 bases from J, with 13 bases between. This chain's CDR3 is CSVDPYLDTDTQYF. CDR3 coding DNA: TGCAGCGTTGACCCCTACCTGGATACAGATACGCAGTATTTT.

The sample holds a few counts of this clonotype. The germline gene is not matched at one end of the junction; a read error may be the cause. The rearrangement joins TRBV2 to TRBJ1-2; 11 bases are shared with TRBD1. CDR3 length equals 13 residues. CDR1 SNHLY and CDR2 FYNNEI come from the germline V gene. The CDR3 region is CARGTGGIYGYTF. CDR3 coding DNA: TGTGCCAGGGGGACAGGGGGTATCTATGGCTATACCTTC. The full variable domain, rest sourced from reference TRBV2 and TRBJ1-2, is EPEVTQTPSHQVTQMGQEVILRCVPISNHLYFYWYRQILGQKVEFLVSFYNNEISEKSEIFDDQFSVERPDGSNFTLKIRSTKLEDSAMYFCARGTGGIYGYTFGSGTRLTVV.